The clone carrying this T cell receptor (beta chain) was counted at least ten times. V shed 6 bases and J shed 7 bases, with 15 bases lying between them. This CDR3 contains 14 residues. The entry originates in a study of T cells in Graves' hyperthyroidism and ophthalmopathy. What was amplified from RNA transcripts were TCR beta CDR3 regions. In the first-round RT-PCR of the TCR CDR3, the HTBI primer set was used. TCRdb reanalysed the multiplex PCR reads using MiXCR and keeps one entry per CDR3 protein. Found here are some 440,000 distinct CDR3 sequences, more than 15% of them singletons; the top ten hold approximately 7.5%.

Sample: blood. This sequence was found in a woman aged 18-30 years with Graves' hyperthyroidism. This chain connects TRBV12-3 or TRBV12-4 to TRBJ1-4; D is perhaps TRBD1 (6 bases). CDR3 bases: TGTGCCAGCAGCAGGGGTCTGGGCAGTGAAAAACTGTTTTTT. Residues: CASSRGLGSEKLFF.